This TCR beta chain was captured in a study of blood T cell repertoires in COVID-19. The V end lost 0 bases, the J end lost 4 bases, and 8 bases lay between the germline ends. The germline CDR1 and CDR2 sequences are SGDLS and YYNGEE. CDR3 length: 14 amino acids. Per the study methods: Estimated nucleated cell counts came from reference gene primer amplification. Profiled with immunoSEQ multiplex PCR; TCRdb holds only in-frame clones, not every one. The V and J calls and clone size were taken over from that table, and D and trimming were inferred from the DNA. The sample includes roughly 250,000 clones, approximately 86% of them seen just once.

The genes are TRBV9 and TRBJ1-5; maybe TRBD1 (6 bases). The receptor comes from a man aged 55 to 70 who had recovered from COVID-19. The sample comprised peripheral blood. The CDR3 DNA follows: TGTGCCAGCAGCGTAGGGGACACTAATCAGCCCCAGCATTTT. Protein product: CASSVGDTNQPQHF. Based on the CDR3 plus reference TRBV9 and TRBJ1-5, the full variable domain is DSGVTQTPKHLITATGQRVTLRCSPRSGDLSVYWYQQSLDQGLQFLIQYYNGEERAKGNILERFSAQQFPDLHSELNLSSLELGDSALYFCASSVGDTNQPQHFGDGTRLSIL.